This T cell receptor beta chain was captured by sequencing in a study of blood T cells in healthy people across ages. As for the study in general: T cells yielded about one barcoded beta molecule per two cells through template switching.

Primers used in a second PCR of roughly 7 to 11 cycles were a sample-barcoded 5' primer and a J-beta primer mix. TCRdb used MiXCR to reprocess the 5' RACE reads, holding one entry per CDR3 protein. This sample yields approximately 580,000 distinct CDR3 sequences, of which less than 25% are seen a single time; less than 9% belongs to the top ten. CDR1 is SSHAT and CDR2 is FNYEAQ in the germline V gene (reference sequence). The CDR3 runs 18 residues. As to this clonotype: The junction departs from germline at one end; a sequencing error may be responsible.

There were at least 5.5 micrograms of total RNA extracted from every sample. This sample was also put to use in a study of T cells of mothers and their children. That study reports: Roughly six children and their three healthy Caucasian mothers were the donors. For cDNA synthesis, the complete extracted RNA was used (approximately 1.4 ug per 15 ul).

The material sequenced was blood. The source of this sequence is a boy aged 5-17 years in good health. The V call is TRBV7-7, the J call TRBJ2-4; D is perhaps TRBD1 or TRBD2 (5 bases each). The CDR3 loop reads CASSSTKGPPKAKNIQYF. The CDR3 nucleotides are TGTGCTAGCAGCTCGACGAAGGGACCACCTAAAGCCAAAAACATTCAGTACTTC.